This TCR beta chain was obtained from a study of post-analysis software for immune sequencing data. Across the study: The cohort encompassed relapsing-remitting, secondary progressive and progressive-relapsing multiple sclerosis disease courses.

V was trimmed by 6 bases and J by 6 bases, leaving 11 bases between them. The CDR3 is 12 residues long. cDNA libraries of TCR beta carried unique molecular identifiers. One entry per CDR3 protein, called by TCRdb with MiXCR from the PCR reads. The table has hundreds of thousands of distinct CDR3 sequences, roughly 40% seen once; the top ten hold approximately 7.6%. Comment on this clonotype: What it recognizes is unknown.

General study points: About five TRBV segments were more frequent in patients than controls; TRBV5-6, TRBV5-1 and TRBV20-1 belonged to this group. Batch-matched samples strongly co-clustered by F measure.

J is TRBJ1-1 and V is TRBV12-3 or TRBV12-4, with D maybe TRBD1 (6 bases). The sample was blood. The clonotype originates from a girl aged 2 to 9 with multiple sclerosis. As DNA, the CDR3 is TGTGCCAGCAGCCCGGGACACCCTGAAGCTTTCTTT. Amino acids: CASSPGHPEAFF.